Listed here is a single T cell receptor (beta chain). Its antigen is currently not known. There are no base qualities to consult, and no much larger clone falls within one base. The data belong to a study of blood T cell repertoires in COVID-19 (dated by TCRdb to about 2020). Broadly, across the study: Samples covering the acute and convalescent phases of COVID-19 were provided by collaborators in the United States, Italy and Spain. The material from the prospective study consisted of cDNA or gDNA derived from T cells, B-cell-depleted T cells, or PBMCs. HLA class I and class II types, where available, came from metadata supplied by the sample provider rather than from assay-based typing. The samples were drawn from the first 160 participants of the ongoing ImmuneRACE study and from 950 to 1,500 subjects provided by 6 global collaborators. Nearly every sample came with metadata listing a de-identified subject ID, COVID-19 status, age in years and sex. Deeply sampled blood TCRbeta repertoires from subjects exposed to, actively infected with, or recovered from COVID-19 were included in the dataset. The repertoires were made available in a free public database intended to serve as a resource for research on the immune response to SARS-CoV-2. The paper's findings and limits, for the study overall: Clinical and demographic metadata were provided uncurated, with the amount varying by source and participant.

The collaborating institutions used their own protocols to collect whole blood in K2EDTA tubes. For TCRbeta analysis, collaborators shipped samples as frozen whole blood, isolated PBMCs, or DNA extracted from either of those sample types. CDR1 is given as MNHEY and CDR2 as SVGAGI, both from the germline V gene. The CDR3 covers 14 residues, taking in both the cysteine and the phenylalanine. Only the CDR3 portion is preserved as DNA: 42 bases, with reading frame beginning at the first base. Trimming accounts for 6 bases at V and 2 bases at J, while the number of junction bases matched to no gene is 3. The immunoSEQ Assay, a bias-controlled multiplex PCR, was used to amplify TCRbeta CDR3 regions from genomic DNA. Per the source publication's procedure: Within the assay, amplification of reference gene primers was used to estimate how many nucleated cells each sample contained. Sequence reads were collapsed and filtered to measure the absolute abundance of every unique TCRbeta CDR3 rearrangement. For each sample, productive Simpson clonality was calculated by taking the square root of Simpson's diversity index across productive rearrangements. TCRdb took over this immuneACCESS table, retaining in-frame rearrangements with V and J assigned. Such tables are incomplete; in checked studies, under half of the missing clones stem from an unresolved V gene, and the remainder is unexplained. From that table come the V and J calls and clone size; the DNA was used to work out D and trimming. Counted in this sample were about 73,000 clones; 89% of them appeared once. The top ten clones comprise around 10% of the sample.

The sequence came from a man older than 75 with acute or convalescent COVID-19. The V gene is TRBV6-5 and the J gene is TRBJ1-1; 10 nucleotides in the junction match TRBD1. The material sequenced was peripheral blood. The CDR3 protein: CASRLTGGNTEAFF. The DNA reads as follows: TGTGCCAGCAGACTGACAGGGGGCAACACTGAAGCTTTCTTT.